This entry concerns a single TCR beta chain. This clone counts as medium-sized (0.01 to 0.1%). Its antigen is currently not known. The read terminates 3 residues before the CDR3 end, so the remaining end is supplied by the germline J gene. The germline V gene sets CDR1 to SGHRS and CDR2 to YFSETQ. Its CDR3 holds 16 amino acids, cysteine through phenylalanine. The DNA shown is the part of the CDR3 that was read: 39 bases, in frame from base 1. The data originate from a study of T cell clonality in common variable immunodeficiency (dated by TCRdb to between 2015 and 2016). CVID was diagnosed by standard criteria: serum IgG, IgA and/or IgM reduced below normal range, plus specific antibody deficiency. A total of around 44 subjects (about 15 female and 30 or so male; age range about 9 to 64 years, mean age roughly 40) were included in the CVID group. Predominantly Caucasian heritage was noted among both the CVID patients and the healthy controls. Replacement immunoglobulin therapy had been administered to all CVID subjects for at least one year at the time of study participation. At the time of blood collection, no CVID subject was ill or was being treated with immunomodulatory or immunosuppressive medication. From each donor, roughly 5 to 9 ml of heparinized peripheral whole blood was collected. TCRbeta CDR3 repertoires were sequenced from genomic DNA of adults with common variable immune deficiency (CVID) and healthy adult controls. To isolate peripheral blood mononuclear cells, diluted blood was subjected to density centrifugation over Hypaque 1077 or Ficoll-Paque. Genomic DNA was extracted from unsorted mononuclear cells by Qiagen column purification or by a centrifugation-based method.

Equivalent amounts of genomic DNA from CVID and control samples were used as sequencing input. For every sample, a 60 bp segment covering the rearranged TCRbeta CDR3 region was amplified and then sequenced. TCRbeta amplification used the immunoSEQ assay, a bias-corrected multiplex PCR with high-throughput sequencing. On the study's bioinformatics: Every unique nucleotide sequence counted as a clone and was annotated with V, D and J genes, copy number and frequency. Sequences were labeled productive if in frame, and non-productive if out of frame or containing stop codons. Clonality was calculated from Shannon's entropy as previously described. The predicted amino acid sequences of productive clones were used to derive mean CDR3 Kyte-Doolittle hydropathy. Scaled V gene usage was hierarchically clustered using Manhattan distance and complete linkage with the R hclust function. To assess clone sharing by CDR3 amino acid sequence, 12 repertoires per group were resampled over 100 rounds. The repertoires were searched for about 70 published EBV-specific and approximately 250 published CMV-specific TCRbeta sequences. Analysis left out a couple of CVID samples that produced under 10,000 sequences, so roughly 45 CVID repertoires remained. The table comes from immuneACCESS by way of TCRdb, which keeps in-frame sequences with V and J called. Part of the clones is missing from these tables; in studies checked, under half for an unresolved V gene and the rest for unknown reasons. V and J calls and clone size are those listed in that table; D and trimming were worked out from the DNA. The sample counts some 19,000 clones, each observed more than once. The ten largest clones take up around a quarter of the sample.

The investigation overall reported the following: Reportedly, TCRbeta sequences from CVID had fewer deletions and N-nucleotide insertions, and highly modified clones with 13 or more V deletions were absent from CVID. Although equal DNA input was used, an average of approximately 82,000 unique sequences per sample was obtained for controls, compared with about 30,000 for CVID samples. Correlations between repertoire features and clinical complications were limited by patient heterogeneity within the CVID cohort. It was noted by the authors that sequencing of the repertoires of T cell subpopulations would be needed to clarify the cause of the increased clonality in CVID. Increased TCRbeta clonality was found in CVID subjects compared with healthy controls (t-test p = 0.018), with the increase being most characteristic of about a third of subjects. Fewer TCRbeta clones were shared among CVID subjects than among healthy controls (p < 0.0001).

The sequencing input was peripheral blood mononuclear cells. The chain is assembled from TRBV5-1 and TRBJ1-1; the D gene is possibly TRBD1, with 5 bases matching. The clonotype was recovered from a human donor with common variable immunodeficiency. The encoded CDR3 is CASSFPGARGVIEAFF. The sequenced part of the CDR3 DNA is TGCGCCAGCAGCTTTCCCGGTGCGAGGGGTGTTATCGAA.